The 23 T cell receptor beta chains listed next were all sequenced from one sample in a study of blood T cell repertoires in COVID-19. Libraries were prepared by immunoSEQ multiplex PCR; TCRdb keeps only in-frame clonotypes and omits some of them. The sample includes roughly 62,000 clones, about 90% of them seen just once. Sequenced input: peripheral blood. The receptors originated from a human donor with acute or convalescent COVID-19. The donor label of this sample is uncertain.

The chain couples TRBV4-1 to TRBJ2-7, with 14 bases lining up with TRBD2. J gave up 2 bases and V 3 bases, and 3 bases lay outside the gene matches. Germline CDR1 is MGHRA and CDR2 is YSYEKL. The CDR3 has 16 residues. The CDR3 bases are TGCGCCAGCAGCCAGGAGGGACTAGCGGGAGCCTACGAGCAGTACTTC. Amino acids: CASSQEGLAGAYEQYF.

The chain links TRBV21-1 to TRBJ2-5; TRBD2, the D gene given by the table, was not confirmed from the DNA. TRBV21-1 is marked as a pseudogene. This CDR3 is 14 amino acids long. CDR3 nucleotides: TGTGCCAGCACCCCTGGGGGGGCTCAAGAGACCCAGTACTTC. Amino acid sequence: CASTPGGAQETQYF.

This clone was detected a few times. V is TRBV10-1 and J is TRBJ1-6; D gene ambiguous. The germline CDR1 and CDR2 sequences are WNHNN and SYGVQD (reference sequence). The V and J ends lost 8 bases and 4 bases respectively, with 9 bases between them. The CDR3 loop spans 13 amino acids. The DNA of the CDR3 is TGCGCCAGCCAGGTTAATTATAATTCACCCCTCCACTTT. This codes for CASQVNYNSPLHF.

The CDR3 DNA is TGTGCCAGCAGCTTCAGGGGGTCGGAAAGCCTGCATGAGCAGTTCTTC. Encoded protein: CASSFRGSESLHEQFF. V is TRBV7-2 and J is TRBJ2-1; 7 bases align to TRBD1. The CDR3 consists of 16 residues. Trimming took 3 bases from V and 8 from J; bases not matched to a gene: 13. Germline CDR1 is SGHTA and CDR2 is FQGNSA.

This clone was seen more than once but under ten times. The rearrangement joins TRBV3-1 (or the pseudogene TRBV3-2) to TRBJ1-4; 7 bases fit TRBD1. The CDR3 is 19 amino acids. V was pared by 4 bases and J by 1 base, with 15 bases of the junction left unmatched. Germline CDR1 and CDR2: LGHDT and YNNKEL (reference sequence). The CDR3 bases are TGTGCCAGCAGCCCCCGACAGGGATTGGTTTTCTTAACTAATGAAAAACTGTTTTTT. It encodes CASSPRQGLVFLTNEKLFF.

The CDR3 DNA reads TGTGCCATCAGTGAGCCTACACGGGTTAATGAGCAGTTCTTC. This sequence encodes CAISEPTRVNEQFF. V is TRBV10-3 and J is TRBJ2-1; D gene unclear. The CDR3 extends over 14 amino acids. Germline V gene lookup returns CDR1 ENHRY and CDR2 SYGVKD. Trimming took off 2 bases at V and 7 bases at J, with 12 bases between the two ends.

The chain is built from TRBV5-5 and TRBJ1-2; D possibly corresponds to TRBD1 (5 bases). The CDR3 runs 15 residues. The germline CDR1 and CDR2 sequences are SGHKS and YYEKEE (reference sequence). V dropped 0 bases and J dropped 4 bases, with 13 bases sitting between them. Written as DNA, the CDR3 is TGTGCCAGCAGCTTGGCTTATGGGGGGTTCTATGGCTACACCTTC. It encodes CASSLAYGGFYGYTF.

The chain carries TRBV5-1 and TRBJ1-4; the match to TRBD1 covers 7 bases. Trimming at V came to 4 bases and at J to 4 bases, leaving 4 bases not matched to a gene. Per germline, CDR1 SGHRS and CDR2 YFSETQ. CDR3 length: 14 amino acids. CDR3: CASSRGTDNEKLFF. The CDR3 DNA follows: TGCGCCAGCAGCCGAGGGACAGATAATGAAAAACTGTTTTTT.

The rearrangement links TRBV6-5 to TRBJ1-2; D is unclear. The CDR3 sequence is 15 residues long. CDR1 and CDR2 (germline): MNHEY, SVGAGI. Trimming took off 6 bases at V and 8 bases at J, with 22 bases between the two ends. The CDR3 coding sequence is TGTGCCAGCAGCCAACATTTGGCGGTAGCCGGAGGCTACACCTTC. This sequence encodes CASSQHLAVAGGYTF.

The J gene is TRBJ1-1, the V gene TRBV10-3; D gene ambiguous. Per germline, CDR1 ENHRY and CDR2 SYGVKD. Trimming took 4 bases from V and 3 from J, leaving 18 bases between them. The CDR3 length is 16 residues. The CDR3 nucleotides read TGTGCCATCAGTGGGCCGACGGGGAGTGAAGACACTGAAGCTTTCTTT. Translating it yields CAISGPTGSEDTEAFF.

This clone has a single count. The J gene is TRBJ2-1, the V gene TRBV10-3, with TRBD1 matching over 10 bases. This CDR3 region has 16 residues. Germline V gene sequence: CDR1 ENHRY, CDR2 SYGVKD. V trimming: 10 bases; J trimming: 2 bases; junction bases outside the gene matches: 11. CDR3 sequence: CATFDRDRGTYNEQFF. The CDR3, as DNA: TGTGCCACTTTCGATAGGGACAGGGGAACCTACAATGAGCAGTTCTTC.

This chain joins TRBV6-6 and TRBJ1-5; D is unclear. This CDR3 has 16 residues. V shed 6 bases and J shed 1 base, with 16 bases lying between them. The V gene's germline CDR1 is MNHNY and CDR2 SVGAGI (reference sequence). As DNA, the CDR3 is TGTGCCAGCAGCCCAAAGGGCCCGGGAAGCAATCAGCCCCAGCATTTT. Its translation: CASSPKGPGSNQPQHF.

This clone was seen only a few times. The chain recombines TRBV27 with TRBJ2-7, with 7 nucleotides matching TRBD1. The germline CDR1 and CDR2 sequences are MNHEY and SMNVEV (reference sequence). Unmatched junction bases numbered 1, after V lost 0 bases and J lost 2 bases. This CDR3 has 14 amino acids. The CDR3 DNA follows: TGTGCCAGCAGTTTATCAGGGACAGCCTACGAGCAGTACTTC. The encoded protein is CASSLSGTAYEQYF.

The CDR3 DNA reads as TGTGCCAGCAGCTTAGTTACAGGGCGAGAGACCCAGTACTTC. Protein product: CASSLVTGRETQYF. The chain links TRBV7-9 to TRBJ2-5; a weak D match, TRBD1 (6 bases). Germline values: CDR1 SEHNR, CDR2 FQNEAQ (reference sequence). The CDR3 loop spans 14 amino acids. V gave up 1 base and J gave up 4 bases, with 10 bases separating them.

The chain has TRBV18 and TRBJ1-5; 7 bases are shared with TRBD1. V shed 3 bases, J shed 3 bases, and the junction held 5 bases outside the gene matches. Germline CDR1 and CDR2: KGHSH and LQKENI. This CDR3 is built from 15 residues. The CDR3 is CASSPLTGVNQPQHF. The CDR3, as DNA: TGTGCCAGCTCACCTTTAACAGGGGTCAATCAGCCCCAGCATTTT.

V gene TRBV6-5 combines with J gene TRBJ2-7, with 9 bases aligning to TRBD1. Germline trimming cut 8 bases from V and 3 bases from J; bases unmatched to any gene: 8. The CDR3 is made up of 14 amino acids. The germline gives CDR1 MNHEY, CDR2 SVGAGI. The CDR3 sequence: CASSPRGQGYEQYV. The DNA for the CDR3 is TGTGCCAGCTCACCACGGGGACAGGGCTACGAGCAGTACGTC.

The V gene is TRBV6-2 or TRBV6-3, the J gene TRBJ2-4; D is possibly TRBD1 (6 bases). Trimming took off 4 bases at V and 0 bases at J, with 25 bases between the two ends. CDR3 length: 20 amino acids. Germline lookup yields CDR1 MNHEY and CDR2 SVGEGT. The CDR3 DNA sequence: TGTGCCAGCAGTTTCCCCCTCGGGACACAATACCCTTTAGCCAAAAACATTCAGTACTTC. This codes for CASSFPLGTQYPLAKNIQYF.

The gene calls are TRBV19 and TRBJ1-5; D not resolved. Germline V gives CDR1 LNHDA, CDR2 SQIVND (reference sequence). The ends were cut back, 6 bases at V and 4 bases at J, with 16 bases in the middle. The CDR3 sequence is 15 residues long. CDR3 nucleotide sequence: TGTGCCAGTAGAAAGACCGGGATCCTAAATCAGCCCCAGCATTTT. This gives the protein CASRKTGILNQPQHF.

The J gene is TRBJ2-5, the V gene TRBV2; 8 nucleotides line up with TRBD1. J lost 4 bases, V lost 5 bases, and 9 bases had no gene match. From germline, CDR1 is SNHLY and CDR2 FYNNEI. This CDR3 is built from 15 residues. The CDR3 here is CASSKGTGDGETQYF. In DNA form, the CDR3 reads TGTGCCAGCAGTAAGGGGACAGGCGATGGAGAGACCCAGTACTTC.

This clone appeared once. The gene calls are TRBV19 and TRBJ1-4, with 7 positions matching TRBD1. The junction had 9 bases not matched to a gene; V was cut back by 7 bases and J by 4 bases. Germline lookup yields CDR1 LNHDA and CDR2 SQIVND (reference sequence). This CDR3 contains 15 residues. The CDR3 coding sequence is TGTGCCAGTACCCATCGACAGGGTCTTAATGAAAAACTGTTTTTT. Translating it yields CASTHRQGLNEKLFF.

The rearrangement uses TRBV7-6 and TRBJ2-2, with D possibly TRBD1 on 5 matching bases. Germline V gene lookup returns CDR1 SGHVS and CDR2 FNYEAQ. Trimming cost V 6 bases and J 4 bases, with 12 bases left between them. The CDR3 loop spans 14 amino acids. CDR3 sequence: CASSPKTGTGELFF. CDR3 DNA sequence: TGTGCCAGCAGTCCTAAAACAGGCACCGGGGAGCTGTTTTTT.

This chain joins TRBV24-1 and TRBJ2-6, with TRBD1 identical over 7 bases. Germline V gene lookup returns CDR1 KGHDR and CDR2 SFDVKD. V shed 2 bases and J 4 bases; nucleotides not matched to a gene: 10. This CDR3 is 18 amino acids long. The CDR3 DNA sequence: TGTGCCACCAGTGATTCCGGGACAGCCTCTCTGGGGGCCAACGTCCTGACTTTC. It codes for CATSDSGTASLGANVLTF.

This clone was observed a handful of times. The CDR3: CASSPVAQGAYGYTF. The CDR3 bases are TGTGCCAGCTCACCAGTGGCACAGGGGGCCTATGGCTACACCTTC. The chain joins TRBV18 to TRBJ1-2; 9 bases match TRBD1. This CDR3 comprises 15 residues. The ends lost 2 bases at V and 4 bases at J; junction bases unmatched: 5. Germline loops: CDR1 KGHSH, CDR2 LQKENI.